This is a list of T cell receptor beta chains from one sample in a study of T cell responses to AZD1222 COVID-19 vaccine. Sequenced by immunoSEQ multiplex PCR; TCRdb stores in-frame clones only, minus some. The sample contains under 200,000 clones, around nine tenths of which appear only once. The material sequenced was peripheral blood, taken on day 0 of AZD1222 vaccination. These TCRs come from an adult in good health. CDR3s leave out the opening cysteine and the closing phenylalanine or tryptophan. D genes are given only for firm matches.

v_call d_call cdr3_aa
TRBV7-9 NA ASSSHKGPNTEAF
TRBV30 NA AWKGQNSPLH
TRBV11-3 TRBD1 ASSLGRTGGAWSEKLF
TRBV7-2 TRBD1 ASSLLGTGATGGYT
TRBV6-5 NA ASSYSGGDQRYGYT
TRBV5-5 TRBD1 ASSIQGLGQPQH
TRBV18 NA ASSPRREASYEQY
TRBV6-5 TRBD1 ASRLGQGVEKLF
TRBV9 TRBD2 ASSVGGASYNEQF
TRBV2 NA ASSEAGGLIQPQH
TRBV7-8 TRBD2 ASSFGAGGQRRINEQF
TRBV28 NA ASGTGSRDWDTQY
TRBV6-5 NA ASSYAPGSTGELF
TRBV3-1/TRBV3-2 NA ASSMRGRETQY
TRBV24-1 NA ATNSKVVAVYNSPLH
TRBV28 NA ASVGSNANTEAF
TRBV20-1 TRBD1 SASSGGAYEQY